A selection of T cell receptor beta chains follows, all from one sample in a study of beta chain features in type 1 diabetes. Repertoires were generated with immunoSEQ multiplex PCR, while TCRdb's copy carries only in-frame clones and drops some. This sample has more than 100,000 clones, with around 17% found just once. The sample was central memory CD4+ T cells from blood. These receptors were taken from a man between 25 and 39 years old with type 1 diabetes. Each CDR3 is given with its conserved first and last residue. Each record gives: D gene, clone size, J gene, CDR3 length, V gene, CDR3 protein, CDR3 DNA. A D gene is named only where the DNA matches it firmly. For some rows the clone size is stated as once, few or many, or as a class when expanded; others skip it.

D: TRBD1
size: few
J: TRBJ1-3
length: 14
V: TRBV30
CDR3: CAWSVPGGGNTIYF
DNA: TGTGCCTGGAGTGTACCAGGGGGTGGAAACACCATATATTTT

D: TRBD1
size: -
J: TRBJ1-4
length: 16
V: TRBV30
CDR3: CAWSGNHGTANEKLFF
DNA: TGTGCCTGGAGTGGAAACCACGGGACAGCAAATGAAAAACTGTTTTTT

D: TRBD1
size: -
J: TRBJ2-1
length: 17
V: TRBV9
CDR3: CASSGRTGQSSYNEQFF
DNA: TGTGCCAGCAGCGGGCGGACAGGTCAGAGCTCCTACAATGAGCAGTTCTTC

D: -
size: -
J: TRBJ1-2
length: 12
V: TRBV2
CDR3: CASSPNNYGYTF
DNA: TGTGCCAGCAGTCCCAATAACTATGGCTACACCTTC

D: -
size: -
J: TRBJ2-3
length: 14
V: TRBV29-1
CDR3: CSVESGTSTDTQYF
DNA: TGCAGCGTTGAAAGTGGGACCAGCACAGATACGCAGTATTTT

D: TRBD1
size: -
J: TRBJ1-6
length: 16
V: TRBV9
CDR3: CASSVAEGALSSPLHF
DNA: TGTGCCAGCAGCGTAGCGGAGGGGGCCCTGTCCTCACCCCTCCACTTT

D: -
size: -
J: TRBJ2-1
length: 18
V: TRBV14
CDR3: CASSRREMGATLHNEQFF
DNA: TGTGCCAGCAGCCGACGGGAAATGGGAGCAACACTACACAATGAGCAGTTCTTC

D: -
size: -
J: TRBJ2-7
length: 12
V: TRBV19
CDR3: CATGDRAYEQYF
DNA: TGTGCCACCGGAGACAGAGCCTACGAGCAGTACTTC

D: TRBD1
size: -
J: TRBJ2-1
length: 15
V: TRBV9
CDR3: CASSARQGNHNEQFF
DNA: TGTGCCAGCAGCGCCCGACAGGGGAACCACAATGAGCAGTTCTTC

D: -
size: -
J: TRBJ2-1
length: 16
V: TRBV15
CDR3: CATSRDEASSYNEQFF
DNA: TGTGCCACCAGCAGAGATGAGGCGAGCTCCTACAATGAGCAGTTCTTC

D: -
size: few
J: TRBJ2-3
length: 15
V: TRBV5-4
CDR3: CASSPNGAVTDTQYF
DNA: TGTGCCAGCAGTCCCAACGGGGCGGTCACAGATACGCAGTATTTT

D: -
size: -
J: TRBJ1-2
length: 12
V: TRBV7-2
CDR3: CASSTSTGGYTF
DNA: TGTGCCAGCAGCACCTCGACCGGAGGCTACACCTTC